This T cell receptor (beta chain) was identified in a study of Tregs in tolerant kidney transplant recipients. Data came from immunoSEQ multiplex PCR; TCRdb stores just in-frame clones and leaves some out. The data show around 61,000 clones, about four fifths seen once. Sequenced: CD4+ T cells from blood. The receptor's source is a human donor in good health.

The DNA of the CDR3 is TGTGCCAGCAGCCAAGTAGGAGGCGGTTTCCCCTACAATGAGCAGTTCTTC. This codes for CASSQVGGGFPYNEQFF. This chain connects TRBV4-2 to TRBJ2-1, with a possible D match to TRBD2 (5 bases). Trimming stripped 1 base from V and 2 bases from J, with 15 bases between. Germline lookup yields CDR1 LGHNA and CDR2 YNFKEQ. This CDR3 comprises 17 residues.